These 12 T cell receptor beta chains were sequenced from one sample in a study of blood T cell repertoires in COVID-19. Repertoires were generated with immunoSEQ multiplex PCR, while TCRdb's copy carries only in-frame clones and drops some. The table lists 150,000 to 200,000 clones, 90% of them singletons. Sequenced: peripheral blood. Receptor source: a man in his 60s with active or convalescent COVID-19.

V is TRBV7-8 and J is TRBJ2-4, with a possible D match to TRBD2 (5 bases). V lost 5 bases and J 0 bases, leaving 20 bases between the germline ends. The CDR3 contains 18 residues. Germline CDR1 reads SGHVS; CDR2 reads FQNEAQ. The CDR3 nucleotides are TGTGCCAGCAGCCCCGGAGGTACGCGGACCCTAGCCAAAAACATTCAGTACTTC. It specifies CASSPGGTRTLAKNIQYF. Variable domain in full (rest from reference TRBV7-8 and TRBJ2-4): GAGVSQSPRYKVAKRGQDVALRCDPISGHVSLFWYQQALGQGPEFLTYFQNEAQLDKSGLPSDRFFAERPEGSVSTLKIQRTQQEDSAVYLCASSPGGTRTLAKNIQYFGAGTRLSVL.

The chain employs TRBV6-1 and TRBJ2-3, with D unresolved. CDR3 length: 17 residues. V gave up 3 bases and J gave up 1 base, with 17 bases separating them. Germline V gives CDR1 MNHNS, CDR2 SASEGT. DNA of the CDR3: TGTGCCAGCAGTGATTATCTTGCGGAGCTTCGCACAGATACGCAGTATTTT. Its protein product is CASSDYLAELRTDTQYF.

This clone was detected only once. The rearrangement links TRBV24-1 to TRBJ2-5; D is unresolved. Trimming cost V 12 bases and J 7 bases, with 17 bases left between them. The CDR3 consists of 12 residues. CDR1 and CDR2 from the germline V gene are KGHDR and SFDVKD. CDR3 sequence (DNA): TGTGCCGTCCCGAGCGTGGGTCTGACCCAGTACTTC. This sequence encodes CAVPSVGLTQYF.

J is TRBJ2-7 and V is TRBV6-1, with 8 bases that match TRBD2. This CDR3 has 16 residues. The trim removed 4 bases at V and 2 bases at J, leaving 10 bases unmatched. In germline, CDR1 is MNHNS, CDR2 SASEGT. In nucleotides, the CDR3 is TGTGCCAGCAGTGTAAGCGGGAGAATAAGGGCCTACGAGCAGTACTTC. This sequence encodes CASSVSGRIRAYEQYF.

This clone was seen a handful of times. The V call is TRBV7-2, the J call TRBJ1-1; D gene uncertain. Per germline, CDR1 SGHTA and CDR2 FQGNSA. The CDR3 is made up of 15 amino acids. The V end lost 5 bases, the J end lost 2 bases, and 15 bases lay between the germline ends. CDR3 sequence: CASSPAPGRNTEAFF. The CDR3 region has the DNA TGTGCCAGCAGCCCTGCCCCTGGCAGAAACACTGAAGCTTTCTTT.

This chain uses TRBV11-2 with TRBJ2-7, with a possible D match to TRBD2 (5 bases). The CDR3 loop spans 14 amino acids. Between the trimmed V and J ends, which lost 3 bases and 3 bases, there was a span of 12 bases. Per the germline V gene, CDR1 is SGHAT and CDR2 is FQNNGV. The CDR3 nucleotides are TGTGCCAGCAGCTTTAGGCTAGCCAGCTACGAGCAGTACTTC. This sequence encodes CASSFRLASYEQYF.

This chain joins TRBV5-8 and TRBJ1-1; perhaps TRBD1 as D (6 bases). Germline V lookup: CDR1 SGHTS, CDR2 YDEGEE. Trimming took off 3 bases at V and 10 bases at J, with 13 bases between the two ends. The CDR3 sequence is 12 residues long. The CDR3 nucleotides read TGTGCCAGCAGCTCAAACAGGGTGGGAGCTTTCTTT. This codes for CASSSNRVGAFF.

V gene TRBV19 combines with J gene TRBJ2-2, with D perhaps matching TRBD1 (6 bases). Trimming pared 4 bases from V and 6 bases from J, leaving 6 bases between. CDR3 length: 12 amino acids. Germline CDR1 and CDR2: LNHDA and SQIVND (reference sequence). The CDR3 sequence: CASSTGAGELFF. The CDR3 DNA sequence: TGTGCCAGTAGTACAGGGGCCGGGGAGCTGTTTTTT.

The chain joins TRBV27 to TRBJ2-7, with 7 nucleotides matching TRBD2. Germline lookup yields CDR1 MNHEY and CDR2 SMNVEV (reference sequence). This CDR3 has 15 residues. V was pared by 4 bases and J by 2 bases, with 8 bases of the junction left unmatched. Here the CDR3 DNA reads TGTGCCAGCAGTTCTCTAGGCGGGGGAGCCTACGAGCAGTACTTC. Translating gives CASSSLGGGAYEQYF.

The chain has TRBV6-2 or TRBV6-3 and TRBJ2-7, with D possibly being TRBD2 (6 bases). Trimming stripped 5 bases from V and 0 bases from J, with 11 bases between. CDR1 is MNHEY, CDR2 SVGEGT, per germline. The CDR3 runs to 14 residues. The CDR3 nucleotides are TGTGCCAGCAGTACCTACGGGAGCTCCTACGAGCAGTACTTC. This encodes CASSTYGSSYEQYF.

This chain connects TRBV14 to TRBJ2-3, with TRBD2 as a possible D gene (6 bases). CDR3 length equals 13 residues. The V and J ends lost 6 bases and 3 bases respectively, with 10 bases between them. Germline V gives CDR1 SGHDN, CDR2 FVKESK. The CDR3 loop reads CASRRDSTDTQYF. The CDR3 nucleotides are TGTGCCAGCAGACGGGACTCTACAGATACGCAGTATTTT.

The chain is built from TRBV5-1 and TRBJ2-7, with 10 bases that match TRBD1. CDR3 size: 14 residues. Germline lookup yields CDR1 SGHRS and CDR2 YFSETQ. After removal of 4 bases from V and 6 bases from J, the junction contained 7 bases not matched to a gene. The CDR3 bases are TGCGCCAGCAGCCCCGGACAGGGGGAGGGCGAGCAGTACTTC. It yields the protein CASSPGQGEGEQYF.